Reported below is one TCR beta chain. This entry comes from a study of blood T cell repertoires in COVID-19. As for the study in general: Sites in the United States, Italy and Spain provided acute and convalescent COVID-19 samples.

The germline CDR1 and CDR2 sequences are SGHRS and YFSETQ. The V gene end was trimmed by 4 bases and the J gene end by 3 bases; junction bases not matched to a gene: 5. The CDR3 contains 15 residues. Adults between roughly 18 and 95 years of age took part from under 30 US areas. In the original workflow: Reference gene primer amplification gave nucleated cell count estimates. Repertoires were generated with immunoSEQ multiplex PCR, while TCRdb's copy carries only in-frame clones and drops some. The V and J calls and clone size were taken over from that table, and D and trimming were inferred from the DNA. The table shows more than 300,000 clones, with about 88% occurring only once.

Sequencing input: PBMCs or T cells enriched from blood (not recorded which). The chain has TRBV5-1 and TRBJ1-3; the match to TRBD1 covers 9 bases. The clonotype was recovered from a woman aged 18-29 years who had recovered from COVID-19. The CDR3 reads CASSPGQGVGNTIYF. CDR3 nucleotide sequence: TGCGCCAGCAGCCCGGGACAGGGAGTTGGAAACACCATATATTTT.